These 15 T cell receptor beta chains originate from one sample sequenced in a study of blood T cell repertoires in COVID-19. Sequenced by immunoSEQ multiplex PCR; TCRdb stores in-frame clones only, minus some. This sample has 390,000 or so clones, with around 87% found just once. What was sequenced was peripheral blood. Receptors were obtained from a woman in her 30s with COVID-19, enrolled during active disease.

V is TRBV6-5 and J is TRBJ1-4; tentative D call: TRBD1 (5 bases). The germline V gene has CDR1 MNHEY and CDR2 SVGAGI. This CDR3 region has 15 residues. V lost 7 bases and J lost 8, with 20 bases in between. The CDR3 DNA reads TGTGCCAGCACCGACGAGCCTTACCGGGGGGAAAAACTGTTTTTT. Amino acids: CASTDEPYRGEKLFF.

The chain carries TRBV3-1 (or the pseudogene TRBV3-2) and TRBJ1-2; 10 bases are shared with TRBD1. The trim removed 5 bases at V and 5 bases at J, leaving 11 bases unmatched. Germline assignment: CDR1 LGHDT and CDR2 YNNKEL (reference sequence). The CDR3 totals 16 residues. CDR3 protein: CASSDLLRDRGYGYTF. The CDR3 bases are TGTGCCAGCAGCGACCTTCTCCGGGACAGGGGATATGGCTACACCTTC.

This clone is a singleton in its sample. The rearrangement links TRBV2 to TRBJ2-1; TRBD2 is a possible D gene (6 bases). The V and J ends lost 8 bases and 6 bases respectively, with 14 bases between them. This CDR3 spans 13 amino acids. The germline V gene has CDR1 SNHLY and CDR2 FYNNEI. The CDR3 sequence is CASAFQGGNEQFF. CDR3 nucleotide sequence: TGTGCCAGCGCCTTCCAGGGAGGCAATGAGCAGTTCTTC. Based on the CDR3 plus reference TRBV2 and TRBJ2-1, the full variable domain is EPEVTQTPSHQVTQMGQEVILRCVPISNHLYFYWYRQILGQKVEFLVSFYNNEISEKSEIFDDQFSVERPDGSNFTLKIRSTKLEDSAMYFCASAFQGGNEQFFGPGTRLTVL.

CDR3 nucleotides: TGTGCCAGCAATTATCAGACAGACAATGAGCAGTTCTTC. Translated: CASNYQTDNEQFF. The chain employs TRBV2 and TRBJ2-1, with D maybe TRBD1 (5 bases). CDR1 and CDR2 from the germline V gene are SNHLY and FYNNEI. V shed 7 bases and J shed 5 bases, with 12 bases lying between them. The length of the CDR3 is 13 residues.

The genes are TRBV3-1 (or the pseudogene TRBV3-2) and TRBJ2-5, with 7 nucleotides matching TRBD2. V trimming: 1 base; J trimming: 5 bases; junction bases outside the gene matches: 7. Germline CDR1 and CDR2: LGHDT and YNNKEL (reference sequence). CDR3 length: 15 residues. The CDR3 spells CASSQVGGRKETQYF. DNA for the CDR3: TGTGCCAGCAGCCAAGTGGGAGGGCGTAAGGAGACCCAGTACTTC.

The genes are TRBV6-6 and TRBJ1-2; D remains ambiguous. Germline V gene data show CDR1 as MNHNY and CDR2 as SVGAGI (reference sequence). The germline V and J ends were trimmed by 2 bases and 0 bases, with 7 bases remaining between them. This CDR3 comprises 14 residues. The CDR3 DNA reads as TGTGCCAGCAGTTACACGGGATCTAACTATGGCTACACCTTC. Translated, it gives CASSYTGSNYGYTF.

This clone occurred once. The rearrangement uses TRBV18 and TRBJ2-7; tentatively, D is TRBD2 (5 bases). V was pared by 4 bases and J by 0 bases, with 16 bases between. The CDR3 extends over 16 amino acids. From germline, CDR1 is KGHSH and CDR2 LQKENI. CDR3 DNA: TGTGCCAGCTCACAGTCAAGCGGTCCAAGCTCCTACGAGCAGTACTTC. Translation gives CASSQSSGPSSYEQYF.

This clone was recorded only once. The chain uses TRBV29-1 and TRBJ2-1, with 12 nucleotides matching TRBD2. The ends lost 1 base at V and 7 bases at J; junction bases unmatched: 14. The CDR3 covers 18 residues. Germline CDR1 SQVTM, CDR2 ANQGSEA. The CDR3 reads CSVEGPGKATSGRNEQFF. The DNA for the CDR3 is TGCAGCGTTGAAGGGCCGGGGAAGGCGACTAGCGGGAGAAATGAGCAGTTCTTC.

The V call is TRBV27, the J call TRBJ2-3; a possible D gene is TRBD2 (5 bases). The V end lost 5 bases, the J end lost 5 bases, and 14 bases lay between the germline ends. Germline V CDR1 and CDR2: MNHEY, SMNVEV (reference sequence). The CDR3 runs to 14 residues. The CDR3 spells CASSPATRVDTQYF. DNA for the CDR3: TGTGCCAGCAGTCCAGCAACGAGGGTAGATACGCAGTATTTT.

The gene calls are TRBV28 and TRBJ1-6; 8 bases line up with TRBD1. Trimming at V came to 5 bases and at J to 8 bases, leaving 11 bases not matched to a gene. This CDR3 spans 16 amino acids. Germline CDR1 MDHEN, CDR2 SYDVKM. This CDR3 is CASSTLAGGADSPLHF. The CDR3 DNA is TGTGCCAGCAGTACGTTGGCAGGGGGCGCAGATTCACCCCTCCACTTT.

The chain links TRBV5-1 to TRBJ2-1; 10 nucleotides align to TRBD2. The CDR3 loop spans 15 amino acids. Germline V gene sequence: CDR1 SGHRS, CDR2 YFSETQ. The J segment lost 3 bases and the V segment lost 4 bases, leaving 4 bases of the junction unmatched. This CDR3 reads CASSPAGGGYNEQFF. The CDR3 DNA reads TGCGCCAGCAGCCCAGCGGGAGGGGGCTACAATGAGCAGTTCTTC.

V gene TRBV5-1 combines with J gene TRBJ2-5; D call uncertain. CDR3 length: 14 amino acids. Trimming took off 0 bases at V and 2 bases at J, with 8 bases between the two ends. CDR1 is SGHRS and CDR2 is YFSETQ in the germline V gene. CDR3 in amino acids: CASSLGAAQETQYF. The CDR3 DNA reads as TGCGCCAGCAGCTTGGGAGCAGCGCAAGAGACCCAGTACTTC.

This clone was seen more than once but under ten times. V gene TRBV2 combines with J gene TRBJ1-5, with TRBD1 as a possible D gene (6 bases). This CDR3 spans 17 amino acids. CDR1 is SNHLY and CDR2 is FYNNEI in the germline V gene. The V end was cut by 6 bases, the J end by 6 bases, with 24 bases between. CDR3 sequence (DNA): TGTGCCAGCAGCCCCCTCCGAAGGGGGTTGGCGGGTCAGCCCCAGCATTTT. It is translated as CASSPLRRGLAGQPQHF.

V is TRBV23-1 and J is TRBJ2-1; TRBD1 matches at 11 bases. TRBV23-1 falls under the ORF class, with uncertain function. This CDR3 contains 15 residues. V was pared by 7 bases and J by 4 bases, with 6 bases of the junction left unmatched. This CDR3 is CASTPWDRGYNEQFF. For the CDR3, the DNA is TGCGCCAGCACCCCCTGGGACAGGGGGTACAATGAGCAGTTCTTC.

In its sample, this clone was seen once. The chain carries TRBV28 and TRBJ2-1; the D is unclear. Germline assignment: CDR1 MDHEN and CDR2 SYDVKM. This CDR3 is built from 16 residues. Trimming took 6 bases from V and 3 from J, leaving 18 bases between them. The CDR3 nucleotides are TGTGCCAGCAGCCCCCCTGAGGTGGTCAACTACAATGAGCAGTTCTTC. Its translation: CASSPPEVVNYNEQFF.